This T cell receptor beta chain originates from a study of cytomegalovirus exposure and HLA in healthy donors. Study-level findings and limits: Exclusion as indistinguishable affected some V segments, including TRBV6-2 and TRBV6-3. In an earlier analysis, in several hundred donors, most V segments appeared productive either ~87% or ~30% of the time.

A note on this clone: Its antigen is unidentified.

Germline-derived CDR1 and CDR2 are SGHVS and FNYEAQ. The CDR3 loop spans 17 amino acids. With 4 bases clipped from V and 7 bases from J, the junction kept 12 bases outside the gene matches. The study ran its PCR with 60 Vbeta and 13 Jbeta primers. Generated by immunoSEQ multiplex PCR, the TCRdb table keeps only in-frame clones and is missing some. The top ten clones hold around 0.67% of a sample with approximately 140,000 clones, approximately 80% of them seen once. This receptor was obtained from a man between 18 and 35 years old in good health and CMV-seronegative. The sequencing sample was made of PBMCs. The rearrangement uses TRBV7-6 and TRBJ2-1; 11 bases agree with TRBD1. CDR3 region: CASSYWQGQGGGNEQFF. CDR3 in DNA: TGTGCCAGCAGCTACTGGCAGGGACAGGGGGGAGGGAATGAGCAGTTCTTC.